This T cell receptor (beta chain) was obtained from a study of cytomegalovirus exposure and HLA in healthy donors. This clone showed up just a few times. What it recognizes is unknown. The CDR3 sequence is 13 residues long. The ends were cut back, 0 bases at V and 11 bases at J, with 13 bases in the middle. Germline values: CDR1 SGHTA, CDR2 FQGNSA. Healthy people donating bone marrow made up the donors. Overall study results and limits: Researchers reportedly found TCR beta sequences accurately predicted most subjects' HLA-A and HLA-B alleles. Analysis was carried out at a later point, and it linked a missense DCLRE1C variant to TCR beta V- and J-gene trimming.

The PCR was carried out with 60 Vbeta primers and 13 Jbeta primers. Clones were read by immunoSEQ multiplex PCR, and TCRdb kept only the in-frame ones, dropping some. The table records more than 95,000 clones, 13% to 15% of them present only once. This clonotype was sampled from a female donor in good health and CMV-seronegative. The chain couples TRBV7-2 to TRBJ1-1, with D unresolved. Material: PBMCs. In DNA, the CDR3 is TGTGCCAGCAGCTTAGCGATCGGAGATTCGGCTTTCTTT. Amino acids: CASSLAIGDSAFF.